This TCR beta chain came from a study of shared clonotypes between healthy human individuals. Findings of the study overall: Roughly 5% of naive CD4 clonotypes were shared across a handful of donors.

Each cell subset's genomic DNA was divided evenly among several immunoSEQ plates. Profiling relied on immunoSEQ multiplex PCR, and the TCRdb table lists in-frame clones only, not all of them. The sample carries approximately 1.4 million clones, around 98% recorded once. A word on this clone: The target antigen is unknown.

CDR1 SGHRS and CDR2 YFSETQ come from the germline V gene. The CDR3 has 17 residues. V shed 6 bases and J 3 bases; nucleotides not matched to a gene: 14. The sequencing sample was made of naive CD4+ T cells sorted from blood. Subset given: CD45RA+ positively selected. The TCR sequence derives from a man aged 25 to 40 in good health. The chain combines TRBV5-1 with TRBJ2-3, with TRBD2 matching over 9 bases. The CDR3 loop reads CASTSSPAGGGTDTQYF. In nucleotides, the CDR3 is TGCGCCAGCACCTCCAGCCCAGCGGGAGGAGGGACAGATACGCAGTATTTT.